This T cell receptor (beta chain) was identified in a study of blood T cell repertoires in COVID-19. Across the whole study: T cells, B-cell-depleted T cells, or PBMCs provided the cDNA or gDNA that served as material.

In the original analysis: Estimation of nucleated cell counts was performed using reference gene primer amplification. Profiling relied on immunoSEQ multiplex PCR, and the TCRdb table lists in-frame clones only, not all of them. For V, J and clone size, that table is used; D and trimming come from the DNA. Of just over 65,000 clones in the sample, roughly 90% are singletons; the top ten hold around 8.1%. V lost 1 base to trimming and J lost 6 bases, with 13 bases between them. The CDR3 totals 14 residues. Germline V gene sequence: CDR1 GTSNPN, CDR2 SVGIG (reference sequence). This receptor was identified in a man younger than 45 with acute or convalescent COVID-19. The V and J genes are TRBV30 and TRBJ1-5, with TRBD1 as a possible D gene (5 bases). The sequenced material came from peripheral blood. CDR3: CAWSGGTLGQPQHF. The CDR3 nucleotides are TGTGCCTGGAGTGGGGGGACTCTCGGTCAGCCCCAGCATTTT.